These 15 T cell receptor beta chains originate from one sample sequenced in a study of T cell responses to AZD1222 COVID-19 vaccine. The repertoire was sequenced with immunoSEQ multiplex PCR; TCRdb's copy has only in-frame clones and lacks some. The sample has some 200,000 clones; around 94% are singletons. This specimen was peripheral blood, taken 28 days after the second dose of the MenACWY control vaccine. The receptors come from an adult who received the MenACWY meningococcal vaccine as a control.

The chain is built from TRBV7-9 and TRBJ2-7, with 10 bases aligning to TRBD1. The CDR3 runs to 16 residues. V shed 3 bases, J shed 3 bases, and the junction held 8 bases outside the gene matches. Germline V lookup: CDR1 SEHNR, CDR2 FQNEAQ (reference sequence). For the CDR3, the DNA is TGTGCCAGCAGCTTTGCCCCCGGGACAGGGGTCTACGAGCAGTACTTC. This translates into CASSFAPGTGVYEQYF.

The gene calls are TRBV24-1 and TRBJ1-4; 8 bases agree with TRBD1. Germline loops: CDR1 KGHDR, CDR2 SFDVKD. V shed 4 bases, J shed 8 bases, and the junction held 5 bases outside the gene matches. The CDR3 is made up of 14 amino acids. The CDR3 nucleotides are TGTGCCACCAGTGAACGGACAGGGTGCGAAAAACTGTTTTTT. Translation: CATSERTGCEKLFF.

The V call is TRBV7-9, the J call TRBJ1-6, with D perhaps TRBD1 (5 bases). The CDR3 extends over 13 amino acids. Germline V gene data show CDR1 as SEHNR and CDR2 as FQNEAQ (reference sequence). Trimming left V 2 bases short and J 13 bases short, with 12 bases between. Written as DNA, the CDR3 is TGTGCCAGCAGCTTACCCGGGGGAGGCCCCCTCCACTTT. The encoded protein is CASSLPGGGPLHF.

V gene TRBV12-2 combines with J gene TRBJ2-7. TRBV12-2 is designated a pseudogene. The CDR3 runs to 11 residues. This CDR3 reads CASRLGCEQYF. Written as DNA, the CDR3 is TGTGCAAGTCGCTTAGGGTGTGAGCAGTACTTC.

This chain joins TRBV28 and TRBJ2-7; D ambiguous. CDR3 length: 13 residues. Germline V gene data show CDR1 as MDHEN and CDR2 as SYDVKM. Trimming removed 5 bases at V and 6 bases at J, with 14 bases between. The CDR3 DNA reads as TGTGCCAGCAGTCCAACCCCACGGTTCGAGCAGTACTTC. The encoded protein is CASSPTPRFEQYF.

The chain employs TRBV18 and TRBJ2-2, with D unclear. CDR3 length: 14 amino acids. In germline, CDR1 is KGHSH, CDR2 LQKENI. Trimming took off 2 bases at V and 1 base at J, with 5 bases between the two ends. The CDR3 nucleotides are TGTGCCAGCTCACCAAGCCGGAACACCGGGGAGCTGTTTTTT. Protein product: CASSPSRNTGELFF.

The V gene is TRBV7-8, the J gene TRBJ2-1, with D unresolved. Germline V gene data show CDR1 as SGHVS and CDR2 as FQNEAQ. The CDR3 extends over 13 amino acids. V was clipped by 2 bases and J by 2 bases, with 4 bases between them. The CDR3 region is CASSLMTYNEQFF. CDR3 DNA sequence: TGTGCCAGCAGCTTAATGACCTACAATGAGCAGTTCTTC.

V usage is TRBV4-3 and J usage is TRBJ2-2, with 9 positions matching TRBD2. The length of the CDR3 is 17 residues. Germline V gene lookup returns CDR1 LGHNA and CDR2 YSLEER. Trimming at V came to 2 bases and at J to 4 bases, leaving 8 bases not matched to a gene. CDR3 sequence (DNA): TGCGCCAGCAGCCAACTCGGTAGCGGGAGTCTCACCGGGGAGCTGTTTTTT. This codes for CASSQLGSGSLTGELFF.

The V and J genes are TRBV7-9 and TRBJ1-2; D gene ambiguous. The V gene's germline CDR1 is SEHNR and CDR2 FQNEAQ (reference sequence). The CDR3 totals 15 residues. V dropped 0 bases and J dropped 8 bases, with 16 bases sitting between them. CDR3 residues: CASSLASPGLGGYTF. The DNA for the CDR3 is TGTGCCAGCAGCTTAGCCTCTCCAGGCCTGGGGGGCTACACCTTC.

The chain has TRBV24-1 and TRBJ2-1, with 10 bases lining up with TRBD1. The V gene end was trimmed by 2 bases and the J gene end by 2 bases; junction bases not matched to a gene: 8. The CDR3 has 18 residues. The germline V gene encodes CDR1 KGHDR and CDR2 SFDVKD. This chain's CDR3 is CATSDSDPGTGAYNEQFF. The CDR3 DNA reads as TGTGCCACCAGTGATTCCGATCCCGGGACAGGGGCCTACAATGAGCAGTTCTTC.

This clone was seen once. The V and J genes are TRBV28 and TRBJ1-1; D is possibly TRBD1 (5 bases). The V and J ends lost 2 bases and 7 bases respectively, with 11 bases between them. In germline, CDR1 is MDHEN, CDR2 SYDVKM. This CDR3 has 13 amino acids. CDR3 in DNA: TGTGCCAGCAGTTTACTCGGACATGGTGAAGCTTTCTTT. This codes for CASSLLGHGEAFF.

V and J are TRBV4-1 and TRBJ1-6, with 9 bases lining up with TRBD1. The V gene end was trimmed by 5 bases and the J gene end by 10 bases; junction bases not matched to a gene: 12. Germline V gene lookup returns CDR1 MGHRA and CDR2 YSYEKL. The CDR3 spans 16 residues. CDR3 loop: CASSSVSDRGFSPLHF. DNA for the CDR3: TGCGCCAGCAGCTCAGTATCGGACAGGGGATTCTCACCCCTCCACTTT.

The chain carries TRBV19 and TRBJ1-4; the D gene is possibly TRBD1 (5 bases). This CDR3 region has 13 residues. CDR1 is LNHDA, CDR2 SQIVND, per germline (reference sequence). Trimming took off 8 bases at V and 7 bases at J, with 14 bases between the two ends. The CDR3 loop reads CASSGTVGEKLFF. CDR3 DNA: TGTGCCAGTTCCGGGACCGTGGGTGAAAAACTGTTTTTT.

This chain links TRBV9 with TRBJ2-3, with a tentative D call TRBD2 (6 bases). V was trimmed by 0 bases and J by 6 bases, leaving 17 bases between them. The germline gives CDR1 SGDLS, CDR2 YYNGEE. The CDR3 contains 16 residues. CDR3 bases: TGTGCCAGCAGCGTAGTAGGGAAGGGGAGCGGGGATACGCAGTATTTT. Translating gives CASSVVGKGSGDTQYF.

The chain uses TRBV11-2 and TRBJ2-1; tentative D call: TRBD1 (5 bases). The CDR3 contains 13 residues. V lost 5 bases and J lost 8, with 13 bases in between. Germline V lookup: CDR1 SGHAT, CDR2 FQNNGV. CDR3 DNA: TGTGCCAGCAGCCCTAACTGGGGCCATGAGCAGTTCTTC. Amino acids: CASSPNWGHEQFF.